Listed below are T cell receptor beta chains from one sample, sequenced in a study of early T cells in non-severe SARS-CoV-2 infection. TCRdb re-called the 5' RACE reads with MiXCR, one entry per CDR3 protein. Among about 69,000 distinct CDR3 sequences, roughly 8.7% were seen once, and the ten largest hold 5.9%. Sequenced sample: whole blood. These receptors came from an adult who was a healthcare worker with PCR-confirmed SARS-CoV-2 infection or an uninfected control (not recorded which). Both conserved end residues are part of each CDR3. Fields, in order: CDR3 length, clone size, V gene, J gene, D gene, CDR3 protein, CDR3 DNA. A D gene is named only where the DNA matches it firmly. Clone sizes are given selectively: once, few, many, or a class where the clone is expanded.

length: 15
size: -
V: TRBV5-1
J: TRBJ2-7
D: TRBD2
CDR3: CASSPGLANSYEQYF
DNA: TGCGCCAGCAGCCCGGGACTAGCGAACTCCTACGAGCAGTACTTC

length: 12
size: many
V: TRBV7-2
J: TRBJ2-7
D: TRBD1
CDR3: CASSQYDRGQYF
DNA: TGTGCCAGCAGTCAATATGACAGGGGGCAGTACTTC

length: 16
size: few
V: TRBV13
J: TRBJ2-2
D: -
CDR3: CASSPIGRRGTGELFF
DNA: TGTGCCAGCAGCCCTATCGGGCGCCGTGGCACCGGGGAGCTGTTTTTT

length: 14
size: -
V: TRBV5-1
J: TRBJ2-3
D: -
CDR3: CASSLDSSTDTQYF
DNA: TGCGCCAGCAGCTTGGACAGCAGCACAGATACGCAGTATTTT

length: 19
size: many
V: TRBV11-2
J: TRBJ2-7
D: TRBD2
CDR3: CASSLGPVSGGAQWYEQYF
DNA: TGTGCCAGCAGCTTAGGCCCCGTCAGCGGGGGGGCCCAGTGGTACGAGCAGTACTTC

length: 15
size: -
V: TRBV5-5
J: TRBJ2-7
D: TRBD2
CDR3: CASSLLAGSSYEQYF
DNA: TGTGCCAGCAGTTTACTAGCGGGAAGCTCCTACGAGCAGTACTTC

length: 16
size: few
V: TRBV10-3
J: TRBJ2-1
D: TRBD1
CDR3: CAISESPGGNHNEQFF
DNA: TGTGCCATCAGTGAGTCGCCAGGGGGAAATCACAATGAGCAGTTCTTC

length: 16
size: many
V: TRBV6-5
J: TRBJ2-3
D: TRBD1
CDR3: CASRNNRGRFTDTQYF
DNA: TGTGCCAGCAGAAACAACAGGGGAAGGTTCACAGATACGCAGTATTTT

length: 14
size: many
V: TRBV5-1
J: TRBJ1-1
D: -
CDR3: CASSSQGAHTEAFF
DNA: TGCGCCAGCAGCTCTCAGGGTGCCCACACTGAAGCTTTCTTT

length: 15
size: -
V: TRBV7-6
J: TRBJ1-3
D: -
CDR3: CASSSTGMGGNTIYF
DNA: TGTGCCAGCAGCTCAACAGGGATGGGGGGAAACACCATATATTTT

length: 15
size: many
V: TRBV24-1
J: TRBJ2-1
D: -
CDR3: CATSRRGSSYNEQFF
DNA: TGTGCCACCAGTCGCCGAGGGAGCTCCTACAATGAGCAGTTCTTC

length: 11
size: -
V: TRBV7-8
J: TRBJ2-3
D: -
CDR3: CASSPRDTQYF
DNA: TGTGCCAGCAGCCCCAGGGATACGCAGTATTTT

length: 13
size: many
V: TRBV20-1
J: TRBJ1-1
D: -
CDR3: CSANEGRDTEAFF
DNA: TGCAGTGCTAATGAGGGTAGGGACACTGAAGCTTTCTTT

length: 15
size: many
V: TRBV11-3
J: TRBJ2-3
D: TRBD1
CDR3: CASSPRQGATDTQYF
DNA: TGTGCCAGCAGCCCGCGGCAGGGGGCCACAGATACGCAGTATTTT

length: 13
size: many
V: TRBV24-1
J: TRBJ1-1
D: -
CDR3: CATSRRENTEAFF
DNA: TGTGCCACCAGCCGCAGGGAGAACACTGAAGCTTTCTTT

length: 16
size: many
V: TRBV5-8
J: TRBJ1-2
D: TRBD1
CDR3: CASSPWGQGGYYGYTF
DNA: TGTGCCAGCAGCCCCTGGGGACAGGGGGGATACTATGGCTACACCTTC

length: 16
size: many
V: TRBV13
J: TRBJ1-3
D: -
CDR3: CASSRRQTGSGNTIYF
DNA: TGTGCCAGCAGCAGACGTCAAACAGGGTCGGGAAACACCATATATTTT

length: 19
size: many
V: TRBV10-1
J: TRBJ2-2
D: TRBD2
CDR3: CASSDLGLAGAQRPGELFF
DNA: TGCGCCAGCAGTGACCTAGGACTAGCGGGGGCGCAAAGACCCGGGGAGCTGTTTTTT

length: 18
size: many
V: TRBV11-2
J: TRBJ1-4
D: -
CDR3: CASIPGPRGGRANEKLFF
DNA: TGTGCCAGCATCCCGGGACCAAGGGGGGGCCGGGCTAATGAAAAACTGTTTTTT

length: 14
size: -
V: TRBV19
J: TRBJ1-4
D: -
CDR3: CASSAGSHNEKLFF
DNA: TGTGCCAGTAGTGCAGGATCGCACAATGAAAAACTGTTTTTT

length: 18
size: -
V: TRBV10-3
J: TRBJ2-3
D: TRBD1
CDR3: CAISESQGPEAVTDTQYF
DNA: TGTGCCATCAGTGAGTCACAGGGGCCGGAGGCTGTCACAGATACGCAGTATTTT

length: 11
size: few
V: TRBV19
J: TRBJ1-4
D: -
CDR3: CASSIGEKLFF
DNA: TGTGCCAGTAGTATTGGAGAGAAACTGTTTTTT

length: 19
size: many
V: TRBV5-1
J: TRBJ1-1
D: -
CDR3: CASSLVNMVGQTRNTEAFF
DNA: TGCGCCAGCAGCTTGGTTAATATGGTTGGACAGACCCGAAACACTGAAGCTTTCTTT

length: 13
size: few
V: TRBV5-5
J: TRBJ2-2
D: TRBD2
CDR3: CASSSRGFRELFF
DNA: TGTGCCAGCAGCTCGCGGGGGTTTAGGGAGCTGTTTTTT

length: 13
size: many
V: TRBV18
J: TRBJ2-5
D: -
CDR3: CASSPNGRETQYF
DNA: TGTGCCAGCTCACCAAACGGTCGGGAGACCCAGTACTTC

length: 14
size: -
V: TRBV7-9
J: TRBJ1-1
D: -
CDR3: CASSLTEMDTEAFF
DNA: TGTGCCAGCAGCTTAACAGAAATGGACACTGAAGCTTTCTTT

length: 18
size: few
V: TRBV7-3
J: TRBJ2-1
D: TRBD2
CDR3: CASSPAPSYGTSGCEQFF
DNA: TGTGCCAGCAGCCCCGCCCCCTCCTACGGGACTAGCGGGTGTGAGCAGTTCTTC

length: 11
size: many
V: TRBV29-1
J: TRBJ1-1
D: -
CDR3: CSVEVYSEAFF
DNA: TGCAGCGTTGAAGTCTACAGTGAAGCTTTCTTT

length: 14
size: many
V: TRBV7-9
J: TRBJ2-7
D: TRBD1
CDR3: CASSPGTGNYEQYF
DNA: TGTGCCAGCAGCCCAGGGACAGGGAACTACGAGCAGTACTTC

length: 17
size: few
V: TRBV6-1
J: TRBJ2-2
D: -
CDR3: CASSEYQWGENTGELFF
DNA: TGTGCCAGCAGTGAATATCAGTGGGGGGAGAACACCGGGGAGCTGTTTTTT

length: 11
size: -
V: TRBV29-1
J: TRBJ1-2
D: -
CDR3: CSVSGDDGYTF
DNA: TGCAGCGTCTCAGGGGATGATGGCTACACCTTC

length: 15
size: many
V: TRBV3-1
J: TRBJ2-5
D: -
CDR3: CASSLPLAAQETQYF
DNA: TGTGCCAGCAGCCTTCCGCTTGCGGCCCAAGAGACCCAGTACTTC

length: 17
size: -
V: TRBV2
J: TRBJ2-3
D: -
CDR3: CASRAPGMGPVTDTQYF
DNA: TGTGCCAGCAGGGCCCCGGGGATGGGTCCGGTCACAGATACGCAGTATTTT

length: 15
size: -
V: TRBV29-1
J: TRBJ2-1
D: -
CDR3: CSVTEGSSSYNEQFF
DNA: TGCAGCGTGACGGAGGGCAGTTCTTCCTACAATGAGCAGTTCTTC

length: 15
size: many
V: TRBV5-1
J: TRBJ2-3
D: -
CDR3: CASSLVAASTDTQYF
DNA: TGCGCCAGCAGCTTGGTCGCGGCTAGCACAGATACGCAGTATTTT

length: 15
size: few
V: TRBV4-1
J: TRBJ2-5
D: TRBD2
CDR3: CASSMGSSGSETQYF
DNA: TGCGCCAGCAGCATGGGGAGTAGCGGGAGTGAGACCCAGTACTTC

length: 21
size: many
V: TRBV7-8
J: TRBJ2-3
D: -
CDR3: CASRTSLADRSSGGSTDTQYF
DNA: TGTGCCAGCAGAACGAGCTTAGCGGATAGGTCGAGCGGAGGCAGCACAGATACGCAGTATTTT